These T cell receptor beta chains were read from a single sample in a study of blood T cell repertoires in COVID-19. Method: immunoSEQ multiplex PCR; TCRdb's copy keeps in-frame clones and lacks some. The sample lists roughly 100,000 clones, about 72% occurring once. Source material: peripheral blood. These receptors were obtained from a man aged 60 to 75 with active or convalescent COVID-19. CDR3s include the opening cysteine and the closing phenylalanine or tryptophan. A D gene is named only where the DNA matches it firmly. The size entry is marked missing in some rows and otherwise reads once, few, many or a size class.

clone_size j_call cdr3_length v_call d_call cdr3_nt cdr3_aa
NA TRBJ1-5 13 TRBV28 NA TGTGCCAGCACTACGGACAGTTTTCAGCCCCAGCATTTT CASTTDSFQPQHF
NA TRBJ1-2 13 TRBV5-1 NA TGCGCCAGCAGGCTGCAGGGAACGGAAGGCTACACCTTC CASRLQGTEGYTF
few TRBJ1-2 13 TRBV6-5 NA TGTGCCAGCAGTTGGGGGACTGCCTATGGCTACACCTTC CASSWGTAYGYTF
few TRBJ2-1 16 TRBV5-1 TRBD1 TGCGCCAGCAGCTTGATTCGGGACAGGGGGTTTCCCGAGCAGTTCTTC CASSLIRDRGFPEQFF
NA TRBJ1-6 13 TRBV6-5 NA TGTGCCAGCAACCCGACGGAGGTTTCACCCCTCCACTTT CASNPTEVSPLHF
once TRBJ2-7 12 TRBV2 NA TGTGCCAGCACCACCGGACTATACGAGCAGTACTTC CASTTGLYEQYF
NA TRBJ1-1 13 TRBV29-1 NA TGCAGCCCAGAGACACTTACGAACACTGAAGCTTTCTTT CSPETLTNTEAFF
NA TRBJ2-2 18 TRBV11-3 TRBD2 TGTGCCAGCAGCTTAGCGCGTCTAGCGGCAATTAACACCGGGGAGCTGTTTTTT CASSLARLAAINTGELFF
NA TRBJ1-6 16 TRBV6-5 NA TGTGCCAGCAGTTACGGGACACAAGTCTATAATTCACCCCTCCACTTT CASSYGTQVYNSPLHF
few TRBJ1-2 11 TRBV24-1 NA TGTGCCACCCAGGGAAGCTATGGCTACACCTTC CATQGSYGYTF
few TRBJ1-1 14 TRBV6-5 TRBD1 TGTGCCAGCACCCGGACAGGCGGGATCACTGAAGCTTTCTTT CASTRTGGITEAFF
NA TRBJ2-3 16 TRBV7-9 NA TGTGCCAGCAGCTTCTTCCTAGGTCTGGTATCGGATACGCAGTATTTT CASSFFLGLVSDTQYF
few TRBJ2-7 16 TRBV27 NA TGTGCCAGCAGCTCAATTTTGGGGGGGCGTAACTACGAGCAGTACTTC CASSSILGGRNYEQYF